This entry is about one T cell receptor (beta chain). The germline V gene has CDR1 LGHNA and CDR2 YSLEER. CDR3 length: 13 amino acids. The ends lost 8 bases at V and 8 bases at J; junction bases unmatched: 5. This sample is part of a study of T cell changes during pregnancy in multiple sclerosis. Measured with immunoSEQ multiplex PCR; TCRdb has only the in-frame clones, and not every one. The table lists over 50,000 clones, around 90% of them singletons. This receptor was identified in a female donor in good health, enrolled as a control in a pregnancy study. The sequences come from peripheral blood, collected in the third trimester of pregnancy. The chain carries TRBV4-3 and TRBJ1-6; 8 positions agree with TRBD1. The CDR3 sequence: CASSTTGDSPLHF. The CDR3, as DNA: TGCGCCAGCTCCACGACAGGGGATTCACCCCTCCACTTT.